A selection of T cell receptor beta chains follows, all from one sample in a study of identical twins. MiXCR, applied by TCRdb to the 5' RACE reads, yields one record per CDR3 protein. The repertoire has 700,000 or so distinct CDR3 sequences, more than 6.5% of them found once; the top ten carry 0.75% to 1%. These data were likewise used in another study, on yellow fever vaccine responses in identical twins.

Sample: PBMCs. The receptors here all came from a woman between 18 and 29 years old in good health. The CDR3 runs from the conserved cysteine through the conserved F or W. Fields, in order: V gene, D gene, J gene, clone size, CDR3 DNA, CDR3 protein. The D gene is left open where the match is weak. Clone size is not always given. Where it is, it says once, few, many or a class for expanded clones.

v_gene: TRBV20-1; d_gene: TRBD2; j_gene: TRBJ2-3; abundance: few; CDR3nt: TGCAGTGCTTTCCAGGGTAGCGGGGGTTGGGTAGATACGCAGTATTTT; CDR3aa: CSAFQGSGGWVDTQYF
v_gene: TRBV6-1; d_gene: -; j_gene: TRBJ2-5; abundance: -; CDR3nt: TGTGCCAGCAGCGCGACCGAAAAAGAGACCCAGTACTTC; CDR3aa: CASSATEKETQYF
v_gene: TRBV28; d_gene: -; j_gene: TRBJ2-2; abundance: few; CDR3nt: TGTGCCAGCAGTTTCAGGGTTACCGGGGAGCTGTTTTTT; CDR3aa: CASSFRVTGELFF
v_gene: TRBV7-2; d_gene: -; j_gene: TRBJ1-1; abundance: few; CDR3nt: TGTGCCAGCAGCTCGGCCGCCGTGAACACTGAAGCTTTCTTT; CDR3aa: CASSSAAVNTEAFF
v_gene: TRBV9; d_gene: TRBD2; j_gene: TRBJ2-1; abundance: -; CDR3nt: TGTGCCAGCAGCGCTTTAGCGGGGGGGCCTTCCCATGAACAGTTCTTC; CDR3aa: CASSALAGGPSHEQFF
v_gene: TRBV5-1; d_gene: -; j_gene: TRBJ2-5; abundance: few; CDR3nt: TGCGCCAGCAGCTTGGTGGGCTCTCGCCAAGAGACCCAGTACTTC; CDR3aa: CASSLVGSRQETQYF
v_gene: TRBV20-1; d_gene: -; j_gene: TRBJ2-7; abundance: few; CDR3nt: TGCAGTGCCACCGGCCCCCTCTCCTACGAGCAGTACTTC; CDR3aa: CSATGPLSYEQYF
v_gene: TRBV5-6; d_gene: TRBD2; j_gene: TRBJ2-2; abundance: many; CDR3nt: TGTGCCAGCAGCTTCATGTCGGGACTAGCATCCGGGGAGCTGTTTTTT; CDR3aa: CASSFMSGLASGELFF
v_gene: TRBV3-1; d_gene: TRBD2; j_gene: TRBJ2-5; abundance: few; CDR3nt: TGTGCCAGCAGCCAAGCCAGACTAGCGGGGCAAGAGACCCAGTACTTC; CDR3aa: CASSQARLAGQETQYF
v_gene: TRBV20-1; d_gene: TRBD2; j_gene: TRBJ2-1; abundance: many; CDR3nt: TGCAGTGCTCGTAGCGGGATGCCCTACAATGAGCAGTTCTTC; CDR3aa: CSARSGMPYNEQFF
v_gene: TRBV4-2; d_gene: -; j_gene: TRBJ1-3; abundance: many; CDR3nt: TGTGCCAGCAGTCTTGGGGAAGGCGGAAACACCATATATTTT; CDR3aa: CASSLGEGGNTIYF
v_gene: TRBV3-1; d_gene: -; j_gene: TRBJ2-1; abundance: few; CDR3nt: TGTGCCAGCAGCCAAGTTCGAGTATACAATGAGCAGTTCTTC; CDR3aa: CASSQVRVYNEQFF
v_gene: TRBV29-1; d_gene: -; j_gene: TRBJ1-3; abundance: many; CDR3nt: TGCAGCGTTGGGTCAGCTACCACCATATATTTT; CDR3aa: CSVGSATTIYF
v_gene: TRBV11-2; d_gene: TRBD2; j_gene: TRBJ2-1; abundance: -; CDR3nt: TGTGCCAGCAGCCCTTGGCGGGGGGACAATGAGCAGTTCTTC; CDR3aa: CASSPWRGDNEQFF
v_gene: TRBV12-3/TRBV12-4; d_gene: TRBD2; j_gene: TRBJ2-3; abundance: many; CDR3nt: TGTGCCAGCAGTTTCGCGGTAGCGGGGGATACGCAGTATTTT; CDR3aa: CASSFAVAGDTQYF
v_gene: TRBV28; d_gene: TRBD1; j_gene: TRBJ2-7; abundance: few; CDR3nt: TGTGCCAGCAGTTTATGGGACAGGGTTGTCCACGAGCAGTACTTC; CDR3aa: CASSLWDRVVHEQYF
v_gene: TRBV11-2; d_gene: -; j_gene: TRBJ2-5; abundance: -; CDR3nt: TGTGCCAGCAGCTTAGACCCCCCGGGCGCACAAGAGACCCAGTACTTC; CDR3aa: CASSLDPPGAQETQYF
v_gene: TRBV7-9; d_gene: -; j_gene: TRBJ1-6; abundance: few; CDR3nt: TGTGCCAGCAGTCAGTTCAGGGTGGAAAATTCACCCCTCCACTTT; CDR3aa: CASSQFRVENSPLHF
v_gene: TRBV11-2; d_gene: TRBD2; j_gene: TRBJ2-7; abundance: few; CDR3nt: TGTGCCAGCAGCTTAAGCGACGGACTAGACTACGAGCAGTACTTC; CDR3aa: CASSLSDGLDYEQYF
v_gene: TRBV20-1; d_gene: -; j_gene: TRBJ2-7; abundance: -; CDR3nt: TGCAGTGTCCGGGCGGGAACTTCTAACGAGCAGTACTTC; CDR3aa: CSVRAGTSNEQYF
v_gene: TRBV20-1; d_gene: TRBD1; j_gene: TRBJ1-2; abundance: few; CDR3nt: TGCAGTGCTGAGGGACAGGGGGTCTATGGCTACACCTTC; CDR3aa: CSAEGQGVYGYTF
v_gene: TRBV5-1; d_gene: -; j_gene: TRBJ2-1; abundance: many; CDR3nt: TGCGCCAGCAGCTTGGTGCCCAGGGAGCAGTTCTTC; CDR3aa: CASSLVPREQFF
v_gene: TRBV3-1; d_gene: -; j_gene: TRBJ2-7; abundance: -; CDR3nt: TGTGCCAGCAGCCAGGGCCTCGAGAGGGGCTACGAGCAGTACTTC; CDR3aa: CASSQGLERGYEQYF
v_gene: TRBV3-1; d_gene: TRBD1; j_gene: TRBJ2-5; abundance: many; CDR3nt: TGTGCCAGCAGCCAAGTACAGGACAGGGTTGAGGAGACCCAGTACTTC; CDR3aa: CASSQVQDRVEETQYF
v_gene: TRBV27; d_gene: -; j_gene: TRBJ2-7; abundance: many; CDR3nt: TGTGCCAGCAGTTTCGGGGACTCACCTTACGAGCAGTACTTC; CDR3aa: CASSFGDSPYEQYF
v_gene: TRBV7-8; d_gene: TRBD1; j_gene: TRBJ1-1; abundance: -; CDR3nt: TGTGCCAGCAGCTTAGCAGGCCGACAGGGGGCTGGGTGGAGCACTGAAGCTTTCTTT; CDR3aa: CASSLAGRQGAGWSTEAFF
v_gene: TRBV5-1; d_gene: -; j_gene: TRBJ2-1; abundance: few; CDR3nt: TGCGCCAGCAGCAACTCAAAATCGGTTAACTCCTACAATGAGCAGTTCTTC; CDR3aa: CASSNSKSVNSYNEQFF
v_gene: TRBV20-1; d_gene: TRBD2; j_gene: TRBJ2-7; abundance: -; CDR3nt: TGCAGTGCTAGAGATACTTCTAGCGGGGTTTACGAGCAGTACTTC; CDR3aa: CSARDTSSGVYEQYF
v_gene: TRBV24-1; d_gene: TRBD2; j_gene: TRBJ2-1; abundance: few; CDR3nt: TGTGCCACCAGTGATTTATCGAAAAGCGGGAGGGACAGCTCCTACAATGAGCAGTTCTTC; CDR3aa: CATSDLSKSGRDSSYNEQFF
v_gene: TRBV24-1; d_gene: -; j_gene: TRBJ1-1; abundance: few; CDR3nt: TGTGCCACCATGTCGACGGGACTACCGAACACTGAAGCTTTCTTT; CDR3aa: CATMSTGLPNTEAFF
v_gene: TRBV19; d_gene: TRBD1; j_gene: TRBJ1-1; abundance: few; CDR3nt: TGTGCCAGTAGTGATACAGGGGCCAACACTGAAGCTTTCTTT; CDR3aa: CASSDTGANTEAFF
v_gene: TRBV14; d_gene: -; j_gene: TRBJ2-5; abundance: -; CDR3nt: TGTGCCAGCAGCCAAGCTGAGTCCCGAAAATTCCAAGAGACCCAGTACTTC; CDR3aa: CASSQAESRKFQETQYF
v_gene: TRBV7-9; d_gene: -; j_gene: TRBJ2-7; abundance: few; CDR3nt: TGTGCCAGCAGCCCTTACGGGTCACCCGAGCAGTACTTC; CDR3aa: CASSPYGSPEQYF
v_gene: TRBV27; d_gene: -; j_gene: TRBJ2-7; abundance: few; CDR3nt: TGTGCCAGCAGGAAGGGTTTGAACGAGCAGTACTTC; CDR3aa: CASRKGLNEQYF
v_gene: TRBV10-3; d_gene: -; j_gene: TRBJ2-2; abundance: few; CDR3nt: TGTGCCATCACTACGGGGCCCGGGGAGCTGTTTTTT; CDR3aa: CAITTGPGELFF
v_gene: TRBV10-2; d_gene: -; j_gene: TRBJ2-2; abundance: -; CDR3nt: TGCGCCAGCGGCCACAGGGAGGATACCGGGGAGCTGTTTTTT; CDR3aa: CASGHREDTGELFF
v_gene: TRBV11-2; d_gene: TRBD2; j_gene: TRBJ2-7; abundance: few; CDR3nt: TGTGCCAGCAGCTTAAGTTCGGGGGGACTAGCGGGATGGTACGAGCAGTACTTC; CDR3aa: CASSLSSGGLAGWYEQYF
v_gene: TRBV19; d_gene: TRBD1; j_gene: TRBJ2-1; abundance: -; CDR3nt: TGTGCCAGCAGACTGACAGGGGTGGGATACAATGAGCAGTTCTTC; CDR3aa: CASRLTGVGYNEQFF
v_gene: TRBV7-9; d_gene: -; j_gene: TRBJ2-2; abundance: many; CDR3nt: TGTGCCAGCAGCCTTGAGTTGGGTAACACCGGGGAGCTGTTTTTT; CDR3aa: CASSLELGNTGELFF
v_gene: TRBV7-8; d_gene: -; j_gene: TRBJ1-1; abundance: few; CDR3nt: TGTGCCAGCAGCTTAGTTTTCCACACTGAAGCTTTCTTT; CDR3aa: CASSLVFHTEAFF
v_gene: TRBV6-1; d_gene: TRBD1; j_gene: TRBJ2-7; abundance: -; CDR3nt: TGTGCCAGCACCACCCCCCGACAGGGGGGTTACGAGCAGTACTTC; CDR3aa: CASTTPRQGGYEQYF
v_gene: TRBV4-3; d_gene: -; j_gene: TRBJ1-1; abundance: -; CDR3nt: TGCGCCAGCAGCCAAGATAGGGGAGAAGACCCTTTCTTT; CDR3aa: CASSQDRGEDPFF
v_gene: TRBV13; d_gene: -; j_gene: TRBJ2-1; abundance: few; CDR3nt: TGTGCCAGCAGCTCCGCGGGGGAGGGGGGTGTCTACAATGAGCAGTTCTTC; CDR3aa: CASSSAGEGGVYNEQFF
v_gene: TRBV27; d_gene: -; j_gene: TRBJ2-2; abundance: few; CDR3nt: TGTGCCAGCAGTCAACTCGGGGAGCTGTTTTTT; CDR3aa: CASSQLGELFF
v_gene: TRBV20-1; d_gene: TRBD2; j_gene: TRBJ2-2; abundance: -; CDR3nt: TGCAGTGCTAGCACCGGGACTAGCTGGACCGGGGAGCTGTTTTTT; CDR3aa: CSASTGTSWTGELFF
v_gene: TRBV7-8; d_gene: -; j_gene: TRBJ2-3; abundance: -; CDR3nt: TGTGCCAGCAGCTCCAACAGGGTAGATACGCAGTATTTT; CDR3aa: CASSSNRVDTQYF
v_gene: TRBV9; d_gene: TRBD1; j_gene: TRBJ2-5; abundance: -; CDR3nt: TGTGCCAGCAGCACCCGGGACAGGTCCCAAGAGACCCAGTACTTC; CDR3aa: CASSTRDRSQETQYF